This T cell receptor (beta chain) was captured by sequencing in a study of T-cell reconstitution after alpha-beta-depleted transplantation in children. Germline V gives CDR1 SNHLY, CDR2 FYNNEI. J was trimmed by 0 bases and V by 8 bases; bases with no gene match: 9. The CDR3 runs to 17 residues. Unique molecular identifiers were incorporated when the TCRbeta library was constructed. TCRdb called the PCR reads again in MiXCR, with one record for every CDR3 protein. The data contain 200,000 to 250,000 distinct CDR3 sequences, about 9.5% of them singletons. This clonotype showed up just a few times. The source of this sequence is a human donor who donated a stem cell graft to a child with acute lymphoblastic leukemia. V gene TRBV2 combines with J gene TRBJ2-3, with 12 bases fitting TRBD2. The specimen was PBMCs from the stem cell graft donor, collected from the stem cell graft. The CDR3 is CASRLLAGGLSTDTQYF. The CDR3 DNA reads TGTGCCAGCCGGCTCCTAGCGGGGGGGCTTAGCACAGATACGCAGTATTTT.